A few counts support the clone carrying this TCR beta chain. Its antigen is unknown. This entry belongs to a study of T cells after yellow fever vaccination. Findings and caveats of the study: Re-detected after boosting: most primary clones, more than 95% of CD4 and 88% of CD8.

Using its own MiXCR run on the 5' RACE reads, TCRdb lists one record per CDR3 protein. The sample contains about 630,000 distinct CDR3 sequences, 9% to 15% of which appear only once. The CDR3 runs 15 residues. Looked up from germline, CDR1 is DFQATT and CDR2 is SNEGSKA (reference sequence). The trim removed 6 bases at V and 2 bases at J, leaving 12 bases unmatched. The TCR was taken from a young man who received the YFV17D yellow fever vaccine. Sequences were derived from PBMCs, sampled on the day of the yellow fever booster vaccination. V is TRBV20-1 and J is TRBJ2-7; 8 bases line up with TRBD1. CDR3 protein: CSARTPGGLAYEQYF. CDR3 coding DNA: TGCAGTGCCAGAACCCCAGGGGGCTTGGCCTACGAGCAGTACTTC.